This TCR beta chain was observed in a study of T cells in Graves' hyperthyroidism and ophthalmopathy. There were TCR beta CDR3 regions amplified from RNA transcripts. First-round RT-PCR targeting the TCR CDR3 was performed with the HTBI primer set. One entry per CDR3 protein results from TCRdb running MiXCR on the multiplex PCR reads. The table lists around 430,000 distinct CDR3 sequences, more than 13% of them singletons. Patients showing uncontrolled infection, other autoimmune disease, pregnancy or lactation were ineligible. Study conclusions and caveats: Separating ophthalmopathy from stable hyperthyroidism was achieved by a 13 V-J model. Most clonotypes expanded in the thyroid (above 0.001) were also present in blood. The model foresaw ophthalmopathy a median around 6 months prior to onset.

CDR1 is GTSNPN and CDR2 is SVGIG in the germline V gene (reference sequence). This CDR3 is built from 11 residues. V gave up 8 bases and J gave up 2 bases, with 9 bases separating them. This clonotype was picked up many times. What it binds is not known. The TCR was taken from a woman aged 25 to 39 with Graves' hyperthyroidism. Sequencing was done on a sample of blood. This chain uses TRBV30 with TRBJ1-2; the D gene is possibly TRBD1 (5 bases). The DNA of the CDR3 is TGTGCCGGGGGGGTGAACTATGGCTACACCTTC. Protein: CAGGVNYGYTF.